What follows is one TCR beta chain and its context. Its target is unknown. This record belongs to a study of CD8 T cells in Susac syndrome. The trim removed 6 bases at V and 6 bases at J, leaving 11 bases unmatched. In germline, CDR1 is MNHEY, CDR2 SMNVEV (reference sequence). The CDR3 contains 17 residues. TCR beta from blood CD8+ and CD4+ T cells was sequenced. Study-wide results and caveats: A relatively small number of individuals underwent TCR sequencing and HLA analysis.

An input of roughly 0.5 to 1 ug of RNA was subjected to reverse transcription using random hexamers. By means of immunoSEQ multiplex PCR, TCR beta CDR3 spanning 54 Vbeta and 13 Jbeta underwent amplification. TCRdb recomputed calls from the immunoSEQ multiplex PCR reads with MiXCR, one row per CDR3 protein. The sample has around 110,000 distinct CDR3 sequences; roughly 95% are singletons. The chain couples TRBV27 to TRBJ2-3, with 14 bases aligning to TRBD2. The sample was CD4+ T cells from PBMCs. The clonotype originates from a human donor with Susac syndrome. The CDR3 coding sequence is TGTGCCAGCAGCGGACTAGCGGGAGGTCCTAAGGGGGATACGCAGTATTTT. Translating it yields CASSGLAGGPKGDTQYF.